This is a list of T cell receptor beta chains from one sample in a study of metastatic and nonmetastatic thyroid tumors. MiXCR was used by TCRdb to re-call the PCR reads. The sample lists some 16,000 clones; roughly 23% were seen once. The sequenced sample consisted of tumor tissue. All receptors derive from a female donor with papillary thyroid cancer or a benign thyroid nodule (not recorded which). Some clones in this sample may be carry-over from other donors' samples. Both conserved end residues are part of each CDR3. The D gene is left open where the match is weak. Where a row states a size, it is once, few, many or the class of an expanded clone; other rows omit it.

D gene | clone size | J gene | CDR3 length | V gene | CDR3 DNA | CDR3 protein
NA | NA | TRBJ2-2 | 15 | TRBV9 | TGTGCCAGCAGCGTAGTTGGTGAGAACACCGGGGAGCTGTTTTTT | CASSVVGENTGELFF
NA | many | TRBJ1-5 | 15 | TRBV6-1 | TGTGCCAGCAGAATTTCCCGGGCAGGAGGTCAGCCCCAGCATTTT | CASRISRAGGQPQHF
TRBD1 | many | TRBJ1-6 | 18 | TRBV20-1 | TGCAGTGCTAGTCCCTCGACAGGGGGCAGCTCCTATAATTCACCCCTCCACTTT | CSASPSTGGSSYNSPLHF
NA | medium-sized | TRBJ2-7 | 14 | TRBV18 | TGTGCCAGCTCATCGGGGACGGTCGCCTACGAGCAGTACTTC | CASSSGTVAYEQYF
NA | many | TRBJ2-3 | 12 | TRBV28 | TGTGCCAGCAGTTTACAGTGGGCTACGCAGTATTTT | CASSLQWATQYF
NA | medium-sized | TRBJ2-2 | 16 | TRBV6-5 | TGTGCCAGCAGTTACTTGGGTGCAGGCCTGTCCGGGGAGCTGTTTTTT | CASSYLGAGLSGELFF
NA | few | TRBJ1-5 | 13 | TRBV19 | TGTGCCAGTAGTATTACCCCTTATCAGCCCCAGCATTTT | CASSITPYQPQHF
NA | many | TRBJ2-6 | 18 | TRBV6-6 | TGTGCCGCCCGGTCTGGCAGGGGCCCCCGCTCTGGGGCCAACGTCCTGACTTTC | CAARSGRGPRSGANVLTF
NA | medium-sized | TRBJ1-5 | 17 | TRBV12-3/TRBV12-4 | TGTGCCAGCAGTCATAGCTACCTCGGGACAAATAATCAGCCCCAGCATTTT | CASSHSYLGTNNQPQHF
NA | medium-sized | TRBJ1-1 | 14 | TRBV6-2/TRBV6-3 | TGTGCCAGCAGTTACTCGAATAGGCACTCTGAAGCTTTCTTT | CASSYSNRHSEAFF
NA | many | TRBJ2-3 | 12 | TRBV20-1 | TGCAGTGCCACGGGGCCAGGCGGGACGCAGTATTTT | CSATGPGGTQYF
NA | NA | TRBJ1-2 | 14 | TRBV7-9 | TGTGCCAGCAGCGACCCCCGCCTCTACTATGGCTACACCTTC | CASSDPRLYYGYTF
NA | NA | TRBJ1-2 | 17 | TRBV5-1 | TGCGCCAGCAGCTTTAGTCCTACAGCCGCAGCTAACTATGGCTACACCTTC | CASSFSPTAAANYGYTF
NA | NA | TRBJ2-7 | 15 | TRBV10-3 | TGTGCCATCAGTGAGTCTATGGGTAGTAGATACGAGCAGTACTTC | CAISESMGSRYEQYF
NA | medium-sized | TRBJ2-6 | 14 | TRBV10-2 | TGCGCCAGCAAAAGGGACGTTGGGGCCAACGTCCTGACTTTC | CASKRDVGANVLTF
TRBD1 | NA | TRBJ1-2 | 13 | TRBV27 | TGTGCCAGCAGTCCCCAGGGGGACTATGGATACACCTTC | CASSPQGDYGYTF
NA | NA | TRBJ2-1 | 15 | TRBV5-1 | TGCGCCAGCAGCGAGAGGGCTGACTCTTACAATGAGCAGTTCTTC | CASSERADSYNEQFF
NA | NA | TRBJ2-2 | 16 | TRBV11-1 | TGTGCCAGCAGCTTTGGGCTAGCAGGTGTGGCCGGGGAGCTGTTTTTT | CASSFGLAGVAGELFF